This T cell receptor beta chain was documented in a study of cytomegalovirus exposure and HLA in healthy donors (dated by TCRdb to 2017 to 2019). Broadly, across the study: An earlier analysis of roughly 500 of the donors reported 250 to 350 Gb of sequence data and some 120 million unique TCR beta sequences from 150 million to 200 million T cells. Around 320 gigabases of sequencing data and tens of millions of unique TCR sequences were included in an early release covering about 700 HLA-typed donors. A later analysis re-examined previously published TCR beta repertoires from around 670 donors and added high-resolution HLA genotyping to investigate patterns of TCR occurrence. Genome-wide SNP genotypes for about 65% of the roughly 700 donors were used in a later genetic analysis, which treated that subset as a discovery cohort. The study combined high-throughput TCR immunosequencing, statistical association of individual TCRs with disease status, and machine learning to predict cytomegalovirus infection status. Roughly five DR-DQ haplotypes were treated as single units for association and clustering because of strong linkage in the cohort. The study aimed to test whether cataloging public T cell receptors could reveal signatures of past pathogen exposure. Using immunosequencing, the study profiled T cell repertoires from 500 to 800 subjects and related those repertoires to cytomegalovirus serostatus. Class I and class II HLA loci were covered by the typing at four-digit resolution. An earlier analysis of roughly 580 of the donors used high-throughput TCR beta sequencing to judge whether each TCR beta V gene segment behaved as functional or pseudogenic. Every repertoire in the discovery cohort had been generated on one and the same sequencing platform. The number of typed donors differed by locus: about 629-640 for A, B, C, DRB1 and DQB1; about 520 for DQA1; over 600 for DPA1; and 400 to 480 for DPB1. Of the 300 to 500 genotyped donors, approximately 81% were placed in the genetic ancestry cluster associated with self-reported Caucasian donors. Across some 400 genotyped donors of the cohort, an average of approximately 220,000 unique TCR beta nucleotide sequences per donor were sequenced, and 15% to 20% of those sequences were non-productive. In addition to the first cohort of 666 subjects, a separate validation cohort of 120 different subjects was used. Donor age, sex, ethnicity and CMV serostatus were compiled together with the repertoire data. The later analysis used no new phenotypic data to find candidate immune exposures, relying instead on TCR beta sequences and their occurrence across donors. The investigation overall reported the following: A cluster of highly shared sequence variants was judged likely to be a technical artifact of the sequencing pipeline. Because some donors lacked HLA typing at each locus, the association tests relied only on the typed subset. While some public TCRs were present in many individuals, most TCR sequences turned up only very rarely across donors. In an earlier analysis of about 540 of the donors, most TCR beta V segments were observed in productive rearrangements about 90% or about 30% of the time, broadly matching IMGT annotations. The authors suggested that the approach could potentially be extended to other disease states and immunological phenotypes. Compared with the approximately 710-donor mean, donors in an Asian-associated ancestry cluster had fewer N-insertions in productive TCRs, according to a later genetic analysis. At a false discovery rate of 0.05, a later analysis linked approximately 18,000 TCR beta sequences to specific HLA alleles. The study gave a list of some 150 TCR beta chains associated with cytomegalovirus. A further reported finding was that TCR beta sequences accurately predicted the HLA-A and HLA-B alleles for most subjects in the first cohort. Some IMGT-functional V segments, including TRBV6-2 and TRBV6-3, could not be told apart with the 87-base-pair reads, so those segments were excluded. Presence/absence analyses assumed roughly uniform sequencing depth across donors, an assumption that may not hold. Several of the top co-occurrence clusters appeared to be linked to parvovirus B19, influenza, CMV and Epstein-Barr virus, according to a later analysis. In a later analysis, HLA-associated TCR beta chains were found to be more clonally expanded and to have lower generation probabilities than equally common non-associated chains. In vitro tests confirmed that a few of the cytomegalovirus-associated TCR beta chains recognize cytomegalovirus antigens. Because counts were too low, about 15 rarely observed V segments, including chromosome 9 orphons, were left out of the earlier analysis of 587 of the donors. V-gene and J-gene trimming of TCR beta chains was associated with a missense DCLRE1C variant in a later genetic analysis, and the association was replicated in an independent cohort. Linkage disequilibrium might explain the correlated functional status among segregating V segments, but an unknown experimental factor could not be ruled out. In a later analysis, the rate of TCR association differed among HLA loci, with DRB1 alleles having the most associated TCRs and HLA-C alleles having the fewest. The only immune exposure information available for the cohort was CMV serostatus. When HLA alleles, especially DR and DQ, strongly co-occurred, TCR associations were difficult to assign to individual alleles. In this cohort, only TCR beta chains were sequenced, and detectable features were limited by the absence of alpha or paired-chain data. Most CMV-associated TCR beta chains appeared to be HLA-restricted in a later analysis, and the HLA associations seemed to be driven largely by CMV exposure. Cytomegalovirus status was reported to be diagnosed by the classifier with high specificity and sensitivity in both the original and validation cohorts.

The cohort was made up of approximately 670 healthy bone marrow donors. At the time of sampling, every cohort member was nominally healthy, though immune exposures that went unrecorded were likely present. The donor was CMV seropositive and belonged to the group of 250 to 300 seropositive cohort members. Every donor gave a peripheral blood sample, and the peripheral blood mononuclear cells from that sample were used for TCR beta sequencing. The Qiagen DNeasy Blood Extraction Kit was used to extract genomic DNA from the blood cell samples. The method was the immunoSEQ multiplex PCR assay. The multiplex PCR relied on a mix of 60 forward primers for TCR Vbeta segments and 13 reverse primers for TCR Jbeta segments. Amplification of the CDR3 region of rearranged TCR beta genes was performed with a multiplex PCR assay on genomic DNA. The amplified TCR beta libraries were sequenced on the Illumina HiSeq System as 87-base-pair reads. The authors' analysis ran thus. A later analysis tallied around 82 million unique TCR beta chains across the 666 repertoires, and around 10 million of those chains were shared by two or more donors. Raw reads were error-corrected and collapsed into unique sequences by a nearest-neighbor algorithm in which closely related sequences were merged to remove PCR and sequencing errors. Alignment of CDR3 sequences to IMGT reference sequences was used to assign V, D and J gene segments. For a sequence to be retained, at least a six-nucleotide match to both a V gene segment and a J gene segment was required. A rearrangement counted as productive if the CDR3 had no stop codons and remained in frame with V and J, and every other rearrangement counted as non-productive. CDR3 was defined according to IMGT convention as the region running from the second conserved V-encoded cysteine to the conserved J-encoded phenylalanine. The earlier analysis of approximately 590 of the donors excluded any sequence lacking an unambiguous match to a single V gene segment. In an earlier analysis of several hundred of the donors, a V segment was called functional when productive rearrangements were above 56.7%, and segregating when the standard deviation between donors exceeded 5%. A statistical classification framework was built for diagnosing cytomegalovirus status from the catalog of TCR beta chain sequences. In a later analysis, V and J genes were assigned by comparing TCR nucleotide sequences against IMGT/GENE-DB human TR gene sequences. Using the TCRdist pipeline, a later analysis assigned CDR3 sequences along with most-parsimonious VDJ recombination scenarios. A later analysis defined each TCR beta chain by its CDR3 amino acid sequence plus V-gene family, and excluded reads lacking a unique V-gene family. As a way to deal with suspected cross-contamination and a sequencing artifact, a later analysis dropped 592 nucleotide sequences that were highly shared and had low generation probability. A later analysis calculated a clonal expansion index for each public chain from normalized within-repertoire ranks of inferred template counts. In a later analysis, generation probabilities were computed using a VDJ recombination model fitted to out-of-frame rearrangements, and the results were checked against IGoR. Hypergeometric tests were used in a later analysis to score TCR-TCR, TCR-HLA and TCR-CMV co-occurrence, with a repertoire-size bias correction applied to the TCR pairs. False discovery rates were estimated in a later analysis by permuting HLA or CMV assignments 20 times. In a later analysis, co-occurring TCRs were grouped using DBSCAN, and TCRdist sequence similarity was added for clustering within HLA-allele-positive subsets. Repertoires with fewer than 30,000 or more than 120,000 public chains, plus five repertoires with anomalous nucleotide sharing, were excluded from co-occurrence clustering. TCRdb stores this immuneACCESS table with in-frame sequences only. Part of the clones is absent; in the studies checked, under half of the shortfall reflects unresolved V genes, and no reason is known for the rest. The V and J calls and clone size are taken from that table; D and trimming were inferred from the DNA. Within this sample are 75,000 to 80,000 clones, with about 75% of them counted one time only. Around 4.7% of the sample is in the top ten clones.

CDR1 is given as SGHTA and CDR2 as FQGNSA, both from the germline V gene. V has 2 bases trimmed and J has 5 bases trimmed; junction bases matching no gene number 11. The CDR3 contains 17 residues, cysteine and phenylalanine counted. Only CDR3 DNA remains: 51 bases, in frame from the first base. Comments on this clone: Its antigen specificity is not known. Base qualities are not recorded, but no much larger clone differs from it by a single base.

The chain joins TRBV7-2 to TRBJ2-3; 9 junctional bases match TRBD2. Sequencing used PBMCs. This sequence was found in a man in his sixties in good health and CMV-seropositive. This receptor carries the CDR3 CASSLRSIGGGVDTQYF. At the DNA level, the sequence is TGTGCCAGCAGCTTAAGATCGATAGGCGGGGGGGTAGATACGCAGTATTTT.